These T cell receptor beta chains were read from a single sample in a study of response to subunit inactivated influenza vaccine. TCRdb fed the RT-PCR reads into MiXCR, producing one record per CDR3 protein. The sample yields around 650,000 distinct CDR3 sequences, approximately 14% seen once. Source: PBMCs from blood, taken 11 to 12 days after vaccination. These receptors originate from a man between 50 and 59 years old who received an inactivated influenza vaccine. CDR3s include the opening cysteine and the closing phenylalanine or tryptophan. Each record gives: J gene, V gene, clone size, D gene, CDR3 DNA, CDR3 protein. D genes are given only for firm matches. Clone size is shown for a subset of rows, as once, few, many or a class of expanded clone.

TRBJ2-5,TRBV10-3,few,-,TGTGCCATCAGTGAGTCTAAGGGGAGTGAGACCCAGTACTTC,CAISESKGSETQYF
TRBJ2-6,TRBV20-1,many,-,TGCAGTGCCAGACGGTACCTCTCTGGGGCCAACGTCCTGACTTTC,CSARRYLSGANVLTF
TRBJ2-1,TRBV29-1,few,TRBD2,TGCAGCGTGCAATCACTAGCGAGTTTAGACAATGAGCAGTTCTTC,CSVQSLASLDNEQFF
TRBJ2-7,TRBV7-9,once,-,TGTGCCAGCAGCTCAGGGGGGGCTATCGAGCAGTACTTC,CASSSGGAIEQYF
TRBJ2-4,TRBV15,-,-,TGTGCCACCAGCAGAGATAAGGGCTTCAGATCAAACATTCAGTACTTC,CATSRDKGFRSNIQYF
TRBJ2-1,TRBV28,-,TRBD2,TGTGCCAGTGCTAGCGGGGGTTACAATGAGCAGTTCTTC,CASASGGYNEQFF
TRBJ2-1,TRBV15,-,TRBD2,TGTGCCACCAGAGGGGCGGCTAGCGGGATCTCCTACAATGAGCAGTTCTTC,CATRGAASGISYNEQFF
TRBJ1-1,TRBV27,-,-,TGTGCCAGCAGTTTACGATCAACCAACACTGAAGCTTTCTTT,CASSLRSTNTEAFF
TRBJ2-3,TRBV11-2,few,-,TGTGCCAGCAACAAAATGGGGGACGGCGCAGATACGCAGTATTTT,CASNKMGDGADTQYF
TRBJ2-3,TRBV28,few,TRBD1,TGTGCCAGCAGTTCCCTGGGACAGGGCACAGATACGCAGTATTTT,CASSSLGQGTDTQYF
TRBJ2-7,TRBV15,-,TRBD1,TGTGCCACCAGCAGAGAGAAGGGACAGGGATACTACGAGCAGTACTTC,CATSREKGQGYYEQYF
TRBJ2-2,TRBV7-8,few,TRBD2,TGTGCCAGCAGCTTAGCGATGGGAGGGGTCACCGGGGAGCTGTTTTTT,CASSLAMGGVTGELFF
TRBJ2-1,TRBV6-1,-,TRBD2,TGTGCCAGCGGTAAAGGGACTAGCGGGACCCTCTTCTCCTACAATGAGCAGTTCTTC,CASGKGTSGTLFSYNEQFF
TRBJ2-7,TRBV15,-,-,TGTGCCACCAGCCGAACGACGGACTCCTACGAGCAGTACTTC,CATSRTTDSYEQYF
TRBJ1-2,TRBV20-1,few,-,TGCAGTGCTACCGGGACGGGTGGCTACACCTTC,CSATGTGGYTF
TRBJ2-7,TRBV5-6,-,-,TGTGCCAGCAGCTTGTACAGGCCGACCTCCTACGAGCAGTACTTC,CASSLYRPTSYEQYF
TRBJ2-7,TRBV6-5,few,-,TGTGCCAGCAGTTACGGGACGGACTCCTACGAGCAGTACTTC,CASSYGTDSYEQYF
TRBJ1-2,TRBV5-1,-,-,TGCGCCAGCAGCTGGGGACAACCCTCTCTTGGCTACACCTTC,CASSWGQPSLGYTF
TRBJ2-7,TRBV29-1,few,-,TGCAGCGTTGAGGCAGAAGGTTACGAGCAGTACTTC,CSVEAEGYEQYF
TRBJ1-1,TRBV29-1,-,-,TGCAGCGCCGAAGGACAGTTGAACACTGAAGCTTTCTTT,CSAEGQLNTEAFF
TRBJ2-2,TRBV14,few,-,TGTGCCAGCAGCCAAGATCTCTGGCAGGGTCACACCGGGGAGCTGTTTTTT,CASSQDLWQGHTGELFF
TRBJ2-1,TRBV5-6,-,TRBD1,TGTGCCAGCAGAAGAGACAGGGGGACCTACAATGAGCAGTTCTTC,CASRRDRGTYNEQFF
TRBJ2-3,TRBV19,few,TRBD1,TGTGCCAGTTCTCACGACAGGGGTAGTACCACAGATACGCAGTATTTT,CASSHDRGSTTDTQYF
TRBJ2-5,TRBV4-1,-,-,TGCGCCAGCAGCCAGTTAGGGGGGGGCCTGGTATACTACGAGACCCAGTACTTC,CASSQLGGGLVYYETQYF
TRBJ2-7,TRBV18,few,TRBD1,TGTGCCAGCTCACCTCGACAGGGAAGGCACGAGCAGTACTTC,CASSPRQGRHEQYF
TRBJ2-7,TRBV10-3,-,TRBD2,TGTGCCATCAGTGACAGGAGCGGGGGGGTTAGCGAGCAGTACTTC,CAISDRSGGVSEQYF
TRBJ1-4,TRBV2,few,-,TGTGCCAGCAAACTACAGGGCAGTAATGAAAAACTGTTTTTT,CASKLQGSNEKLFF
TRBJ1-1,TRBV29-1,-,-,TGCAGCGTTGTTTCGACCCCTGGAGCTTTCTTT,CSVVSTPGAFF
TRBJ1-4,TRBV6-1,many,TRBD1,TGTGCCAGCAGTCGGGACAGGGGTGATGAAAAACTGTTTTTT,CASSRDRGDEKLFF
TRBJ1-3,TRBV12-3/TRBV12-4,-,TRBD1,TGTGCCAGCAGAAACGGACAGGGGAGCTCTGGAAACACCATATATTTT,CASRNGQGSSGNTIYF
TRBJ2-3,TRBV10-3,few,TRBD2,TGTGCCATGACTAGCGGGAGCACAGATACGCAGTATTTT,CAMTSGSTDTQYF
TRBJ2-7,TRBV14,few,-,TGTGCCAGCAGCCAAGAGGGACGGACGATCTACGAGCAGTACTTC,CASSQEGRTIYEQYF
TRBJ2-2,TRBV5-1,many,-,TGCGCCAGCAAAAGCGACGCGATAACCGGGGAGCTGTTTTTT,CASKSDAITGELFF
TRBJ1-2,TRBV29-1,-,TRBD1,TGCAGCGCTAGAACGGGACAGGACCACTATGGCTACACCTTC,CSARTGQDHYGYTF
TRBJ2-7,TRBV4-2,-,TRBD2,TGTGCCAGCAGCCAAGCCCTTCCGACTAGCGGGGGGTACGAGCAGTACTTC,CASSQALPTSGGYEQYF
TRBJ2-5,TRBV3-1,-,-,TGTGCCAGCAGCCAAGATTTAGCCAGTAGGCAAGAGACCCAGTACTTC,CASSQDLASRQETQYF
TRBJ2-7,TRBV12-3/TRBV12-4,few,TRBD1,TGTGCCAGCAGTTTATCGACAGGGCGTCCGGGCGAGCAGTACTTC,CASSLSTGRPGEQYF
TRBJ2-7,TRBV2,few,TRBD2,TGTGCCAGCAGTCACCAAGGACTAGCGGGATTTAACTACGAGCAGTACTTC,CASSHQGLAGFNYEQYF
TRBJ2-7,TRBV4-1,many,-,TGCGCCAGCAGCCAAGCGGGGGGCCTCCCCTACGAGCAGTACTTC,CASSQAGGLPYEQYF
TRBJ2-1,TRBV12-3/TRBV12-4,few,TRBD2,TGTGCCAGCAGGATAGCGGGACTATATGCCGAGCAGTTCTTC,CASRIAGLYAEQFF
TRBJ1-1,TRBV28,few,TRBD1,TGTGCCAGCAGTTTAAGACAGGGTATCGGTGAAGCTTTCTTT,CASSLRQGIGEAFF
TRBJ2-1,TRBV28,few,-,TGTGCCAGCAGTTTGCCTAGCATCAATGAGCAGTTCTTC,CASSLPSINEQFF
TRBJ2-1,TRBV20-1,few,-,TGCAGTGTCATTTTTTCAGCGGGCTCCTACAATGAGCAGTTCTTC,CSVIFSAGSYNEQFF
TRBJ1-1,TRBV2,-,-,TGTGCCAGCAGTGTGTACACTGAAGCTTTCTTT,CASSVYTEAFF
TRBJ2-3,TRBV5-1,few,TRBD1,TGCGCCAGCAGCTTGGCTCAGGGGGCCACAGATACGCAGTATTTT,CASSLAQGATDTQYF
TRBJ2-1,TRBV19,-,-,TGTGCCAGTAGTCCTAGGGGGGAGGGGAGCTCCTACAATGAGCAGTTCTTC,CASSPRGEGSSYNEQFF
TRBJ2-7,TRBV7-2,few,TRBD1,TGTGCCAGCAGCTTATGGGGACAGAGATTCTACGAGCAGTACTTC,CASSLWGQRFYEQYF
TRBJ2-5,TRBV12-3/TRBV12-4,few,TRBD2,TGTGCCAGCAGTCTAACTAGCGGGAGGAACCAAGAGACCCAGTACTTC,CASSLTSGRNQETQYF
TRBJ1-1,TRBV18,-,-,TGTGCCAGCTCTTCCGGGCGGGGTGGATCTGAAGCTTTCTTT,CASSSGRGGSEAFF
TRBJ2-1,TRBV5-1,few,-,TGCGCCAGCAGCTTGGATATTCGGAATGAGCAGTTCTTC,CASSLDIRNEQFF
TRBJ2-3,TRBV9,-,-,TGTGCCAGCAGCGTAGTTGGCGGTGGGACAGATACGCAGTATTTT,CASSVVGGGTDTQYF